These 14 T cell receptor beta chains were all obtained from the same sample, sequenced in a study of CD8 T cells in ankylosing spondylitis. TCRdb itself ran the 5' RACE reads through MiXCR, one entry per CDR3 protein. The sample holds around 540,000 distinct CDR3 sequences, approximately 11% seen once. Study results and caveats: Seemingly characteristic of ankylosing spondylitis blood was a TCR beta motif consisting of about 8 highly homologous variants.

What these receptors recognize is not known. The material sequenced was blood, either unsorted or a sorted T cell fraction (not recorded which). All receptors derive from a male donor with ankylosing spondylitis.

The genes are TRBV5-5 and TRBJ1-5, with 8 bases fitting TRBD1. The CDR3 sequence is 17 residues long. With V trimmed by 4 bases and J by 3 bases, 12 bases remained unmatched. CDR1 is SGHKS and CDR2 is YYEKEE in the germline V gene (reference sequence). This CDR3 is CASSRYGQGFDNQPQHF. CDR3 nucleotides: TGTGCCAGCAGCAGATATGGACAGGGTTTCGACAATCAGCCCCAGCATTTT.

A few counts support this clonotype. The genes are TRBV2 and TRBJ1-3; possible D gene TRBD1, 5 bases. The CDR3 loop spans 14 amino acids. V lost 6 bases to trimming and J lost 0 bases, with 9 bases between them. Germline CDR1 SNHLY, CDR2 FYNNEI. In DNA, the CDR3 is TGTGCCAGCAGCGCAGGGAACTCTGGAAACACCATATATTTT. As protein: CASSAGNSGNTIYF.

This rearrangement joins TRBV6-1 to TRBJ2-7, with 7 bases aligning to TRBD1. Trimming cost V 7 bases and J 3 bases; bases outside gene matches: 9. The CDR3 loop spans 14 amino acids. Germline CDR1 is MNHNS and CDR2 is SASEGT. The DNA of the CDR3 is TGTGCCAGCAATAAAACAGGGGATTACTACGAGCAGTACTTC. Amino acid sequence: CASNKTGDYYEQYF.

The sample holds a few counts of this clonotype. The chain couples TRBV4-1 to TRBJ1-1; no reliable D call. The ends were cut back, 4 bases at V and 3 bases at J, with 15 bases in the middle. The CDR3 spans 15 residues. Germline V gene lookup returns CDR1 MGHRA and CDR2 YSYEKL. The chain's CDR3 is CASSPERNSYTEAFF. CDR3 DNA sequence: TGCGCCAGCAGCCCCGAGCGGAACAGCTACACTGAAGCTTTCTTT.

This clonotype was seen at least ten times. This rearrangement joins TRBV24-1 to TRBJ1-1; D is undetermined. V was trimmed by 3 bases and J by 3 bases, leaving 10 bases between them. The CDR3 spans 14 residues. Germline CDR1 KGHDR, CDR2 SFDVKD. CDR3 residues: CATSDNTGYTEAFF. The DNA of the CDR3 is TGTGCCACCAGTGATAACACGGGTTACACTGAAGCTTTCTTT.

This CDR3 is CAWSPTEGASNQPQHF. In nucleotides, the CDR3 is TGTGCCTGGAGCCCTACCGAGGGAGCGAGCAATCAGCCCCAGCATTTT. V is TRBV30 and J is TRBJ1-5; no firm D call. Germline-derived CDR1 and CDR2 are GTSNPN and SVGIG (reference sequence). V gave up 3 bases and J gave up 1 base, with 16 bases separating them. This CDR3 region has 16 residues. The whole variable domain, filled in from reference TRBV30 and TRBJ1-5, reads SQTIHQWPATLVQPVGSPLSLECTVEGTSNPNLYWYRQAAGRGLQLLFYSVGIGQISSEVPQNLSASRPQDRQFILSSKKLLLSDSGFYLCAWSPTEGASNQPQHFGDGTRLSIL.

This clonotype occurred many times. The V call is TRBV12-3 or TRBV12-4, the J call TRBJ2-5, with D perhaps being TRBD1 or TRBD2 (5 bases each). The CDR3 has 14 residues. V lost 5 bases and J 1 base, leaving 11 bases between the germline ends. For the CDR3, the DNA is TGTGCCAGCAGTCCGGGACCATCCCAAGAGACCCAGTACTTC. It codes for CASSPGPSQETQYF.

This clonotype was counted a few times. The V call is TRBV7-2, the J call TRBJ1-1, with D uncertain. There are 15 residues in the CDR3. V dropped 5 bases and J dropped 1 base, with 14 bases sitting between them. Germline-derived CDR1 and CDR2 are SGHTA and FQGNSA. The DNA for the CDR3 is TGTGCCAGCAGCATCCAGAGGGTGGGGAACACTGAAGCTTTCTTT. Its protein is CASSIQRVGNTEAFF.

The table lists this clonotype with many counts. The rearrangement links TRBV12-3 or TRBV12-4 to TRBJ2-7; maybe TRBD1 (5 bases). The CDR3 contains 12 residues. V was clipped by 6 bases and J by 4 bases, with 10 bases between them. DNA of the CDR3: TGTGCCAGCAGCCCCGCAGGGTACGAGCAGTACTTC. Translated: CASSPAGYEQYF.

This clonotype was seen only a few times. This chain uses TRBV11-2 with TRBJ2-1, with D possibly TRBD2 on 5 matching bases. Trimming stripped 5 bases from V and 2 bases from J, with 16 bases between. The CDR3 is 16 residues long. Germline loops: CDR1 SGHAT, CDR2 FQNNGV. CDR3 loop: CASSQTNPAAYNEQFF. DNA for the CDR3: TGTGCCAGCAGCCAGACTAACCCCGCGGCCTACAATGAGCAGTTCTTC.

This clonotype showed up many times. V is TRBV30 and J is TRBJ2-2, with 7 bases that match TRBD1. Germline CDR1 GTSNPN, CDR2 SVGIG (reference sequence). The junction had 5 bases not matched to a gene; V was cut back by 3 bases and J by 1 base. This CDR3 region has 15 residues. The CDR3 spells CAWRPDRLNTGELFF. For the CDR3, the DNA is TGTGCCTGGAGGCCGGACAGGTTGAACACCGGGGAGCTGTTTTTT.

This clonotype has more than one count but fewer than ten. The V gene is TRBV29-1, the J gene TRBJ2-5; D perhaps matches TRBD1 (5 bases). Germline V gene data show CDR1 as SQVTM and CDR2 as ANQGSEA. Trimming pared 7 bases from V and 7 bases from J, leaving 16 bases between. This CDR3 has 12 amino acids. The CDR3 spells CSARMGPRTQYF. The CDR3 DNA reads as TGCAGCGCTAGAATGGGGCCTAGGACCCAGTACTTC. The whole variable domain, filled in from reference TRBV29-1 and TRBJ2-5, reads SAVISQKPSRDICQRGTSLTIQCQVDSQVTMMFWYRQQPGQSLTLIATANQGSEATYESGFVIDKFPISRPNLTFSTLTVSNMSPEDSSIYLCSARMGPRTQYFGPGTRLLVL.

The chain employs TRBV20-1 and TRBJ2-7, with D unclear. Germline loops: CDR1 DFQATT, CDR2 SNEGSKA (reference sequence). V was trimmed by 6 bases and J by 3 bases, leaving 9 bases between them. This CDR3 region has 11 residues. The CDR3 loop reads CSAGQNYEQYF. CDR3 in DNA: TGCAGTGCCGGGCAGAACTACGAGCAGTACTTC.

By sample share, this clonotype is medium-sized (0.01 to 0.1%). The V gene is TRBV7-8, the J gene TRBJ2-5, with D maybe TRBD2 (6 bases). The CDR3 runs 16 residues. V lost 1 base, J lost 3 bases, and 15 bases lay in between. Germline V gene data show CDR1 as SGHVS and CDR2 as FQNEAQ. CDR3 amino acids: CASSLVEGTPKETQYF. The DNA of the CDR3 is TGTGCCAGCAGCTTAGTTGAGGGGACTCCAAAAGAGACCCAGTACTTC.